Below are 7 T cell receptor beta chains sequenced from a single sample in a study of cytomegalovirus exposure and HLA in healthy donors. The PCR made use of 60 Vbeta and 13 Jbeta primers. Clones were sequenced by immunoSEQ multiplex PCR, and TCRdb holds only the in-frame ones, with some missing. Here the sample spans roughly 150,000 clones, 73% being singletons. Sequenced: PBMCs. These receptors were collected from a woman aged 18-29 years in good health and CMV-seropositive.

This chain connects TRBV6-1 to TRBJ2-5; the match to TRBD1 covers 8 bases. With V trimmed by 2 bases and J by 5 bases, 7 bases remained unmatched. The germline V gene encodes CDR1 MNHNS and CDR2 SASEGT. The CDR3 loop spans 15 amino acids. CDR3 coding DNA: TGTGCCAGCAGTGAACGGTCAGGGGGCGGGGAGACCCAGTACTTC. This gives the protein CASSERSGGGETQYF.

About this clone itself: The sample carries other DNA sequences with the same CDR3. The V and J genes are TRBV30 and TRBJ1-1, with D possibly being TRBD1 (5 bases). Trimming took 0 bases from V and 1 from J, leaving 9 bases between them. Germline CDR1 GTSNPN, CDR2 SVGIG (reference sequence). The CDR3 runs to 14 residues. This CDR3 is CAWSVLGGNTEAFF. DNA of the CDR3: TGTGCCTGGAGTGTACTCGGGGGGAACACTGAAGCTTTCTTT. Filled out from reference TRBV30 and TRBJ1-1, the complete variable domain reads SQTIHQWPATLVQPVGSPLSLECTVEGTSNPNLYWYRQAAGRGLQLLFYSVGIGQISSEVPQNLSASRPQDRQFILSSKKLLLSDSGFYLCAWSVLGGNTEAFFGQGTRLTVV.

V usage is TRBV28 and J usage is TRBJ1-2; tentatively, D is TRBD1 (5 bases). The ends were cut back, 6 bases at V and 5 bases at J, with 16 bases in the middle. The CDR3 has 14 residues. CDR1 and CDR2 from the germline V gene are MDHEN and SYDVKM. This CDR3 is CASRQQGAGYGYTF. CDR3 sequence (DNA): TGTGCCAGCAGACAGCAGGGTGCGGGATATGGCTACACCTTC.

The V call is TRBV5-1, the J call TRBJ1-2, with 8 bases aligning to TRBD1. V lost 2 bases and J lost 4; bases outside the gene matches: 4. Germline CDR1 and CDR2: SGHRS and YFSETQ. The CDR3 is 14 amino acids. The CDR3 loop is CASSLGQGSYGYTF. Here the CDR3 DNA reads TGCGCCAGCAGCTTAGGACAGGGCTCCTATGGCTACACCTTC.

The gene calls are TRBV7-6 and TRBJ2-2; tentatively, D is TRBD1 (6 bases). V lost 7 bases and J lost 1, with 7 bases in between. Germline CDR1 reads SGHVS; CDR2 reads FNYEAQ. The CDR3 runs 13 residues. CDR3 in amino acids: CASIQGNTGELFF. CDR3 DNA: TGTGCCAGCATACAGGGGAACACCGGGGAGCTGTTTTTT.

The chain is built from TRBV5-1 and TRBJ2-3; 10 bases align to TRBD2. CDR3 size: 16 residues. J was trimmed by 4 bases and V by 0 bases; bases with no gene match: 5. Germline V CDR1 and CDR2: SGHRS, YFSETQ. CDR3 in amino acids: CASSLGASGGADTQYF. The DNA of the CDR3 is TGCGCCAGCAGCTTGGGGGCTAGCGGGGGAGCAGATACGCAGTATTTT.

This chain links TRBV5-6 with TRBJ2-5; 9 bases fit TRBD1. CDR3 length: 15 amino acids. Germline CDR1 SGHDT, CDR2 YYEEEE. V trimming: 1 base; J trimming: 5 bases; junction bases outside the gene matches: 6. CDR3 amino acids: CASSLKQGARETQYF. The CDR3 region has the DNA TGTGCCAGCAGCTTGAAACAGGGGGCTAGGGAGACCCAGTACTTC. Full variable domain (missing parts from reference TRBV5-6 and TRBJ2-5): DAGVTQSPTHLIKTRGQQVTLRCSPKSGHDTVSWYQQALGQGPQFIFQYYEEEERQRGNFPDRFSGHQFPNYSSELNVNALLLGDSALYLCASSLKQGARETQYFGPGTRLLVL.